A selection of T cell receptor beta chains follows, all from one sample in a study of T-cell memory formation after mild COVID-19. Via MiXCR, TCRdb re-called the 5' RACE reads, giving one row per CDR3 protein. The sample comprises around 340,000 distinct CDR3 sequences, roughly 15% of which are singletons, and around a fifth rests with the top ten. Sequenced: PBMCs or a T cell subset sorted from them (not recorded which). Receptor source: a young man who had mild COVID-19 (a few samples of this study predate the infection). Cell type and time point are not known. The CDR3 runs from the conserved cysteine through the conserved F or W. The order of the fields is D gene, clone size, J gene, V gene, CDR3 protein, CDR3 DNA. The D gene is left open where the match is weak. Clone size is stated in some rows and not others, as once, few, many or a class when expanded.

>.|.|TRBJ2-6|TRBV6-5
CASSFRLSGANVLTF
TGTGCCAGCAGTTTTCGACTGTCCGGGGCCAACGTCCTGACTTTC
>.|.|TRBJ1-2|TRBV6-5
CASTSTMGYGYTF
TGTGCCAGCACCTCTACCATGGGCTATGGCTACACCTTC
>.|few|TRBJ2-3|TRBV5-1
CASSGLDTQYF
TGCGCCAGCAGCGGCCTGGATACGCAGTATTTT
>.|.|TRBJ2-3|TRBV5-1
CASTGTNTDTQYF
TGCGCCAGCACAGGGACGAACACAGATACGCAGTATTTT
>TRBD2|few|TRBJ2-7|TRBV10-3
CAISGGGAYEQYF
TGTGCCATCAGTGGCGGGGGGGCTTACGAGCAGTACTTC
>.|.|TRBJ2-5|TRBV20-1
CSATQQGETQYF
TGCAGTGCTACCCAACAGGGCGAGACCCAGTACTTC
>TRBD2|.|TRBJ2-4|TRBV7-2
CASSLVGGAGGNIQYF
TGTGCCAGCAGTTTAGTCGGGGGGGCTGGTGGGAACATTCAGTACTTC
>.|few|TRBJ1-1|TRBV5-1
CASSLERTRRGITEAFF
TGCGCCAGCAGCTTGGAGCGGACACGACGGGGGATCACTGAAGCTTTCTTT
>TRBD1|.|TRBJ1-5|TRBV4-1
CASSPAPRGQGSQPQHF
TGCGCCAGCAGCCCAGCTCCACGGGGACAGGGGAGCCAGCCCCAGCATTTT
>TRBD2|.|TRBJ2-2|TRBV24-1
CATTHSGGTGELFF
TGTGCCACCACCCATAGCGGGGGGACCGGGGAGCTGTTTTTT
>.|.|TRBJ1-5|TRBV5-1
CASSPGGTGNQPQHF
TGCGCCAGCAGCCCTGGGGGGACGGGAAATCAGCCCCAGCATTTT
>TRBD1|many|TRBJ1-2|TRBV2
CASRGTGDGYTF
TGTGCCAGCAGGGGGACAGGTGATGGCTACACCTTC
>TRBD2|few|TRBJ2-2|TRBV19
CASSIGGGAAGELFF
TGTGCCAGTAGTATTGGCGGGGGGGCCGCCGGGGAGCTGTTTTTT
>TRBD1|.|TRBJ2-2|TRBV11-2
CASSPRDRNTGELFF
TGTGCCAGCAGCCCTCGGGACAGAAACACCGGGGAGCTGTTTTTT
>.|once|TRBJ1-2|TRBV20-1
CMLNINYGYTF
TGCATGTTAAACATTAACTATGGCTACACCTTC
>.|.|TRBJ2-4|TRBV2
CASSGRGGVIPIIQYF
TGTGCCAGCAGTGGACGTGGAGGGGTGATTCCGATTATTCAGTACTTC
>.|.|TRBJ1-1|TRBV20-1
CSARDRQGTTEAFF
TGCAGTGCTAGAGATCGGCAGGGCACCACTGAAGCTTTCTTT
>.|few|TRBJ2-3|TRBV7-9
CASSIGGTEPHTQYF
TGTGCCAGCAGCATAGGAGGGACAGAGCCTCATACGCAGTATTTT
>.|.|TRBJ2-4|TRBV20-1
CSASPDSEAKNIQYF
TGCAGTGCTAGCCCGGACAGCGAAGCCAAAAACATTCAGTACTTC
>.|many|TRBJ2-7|TRBV5-6
CASSGAASYEQYF
TGTGCCAGCAGCGGGGCCGCCTCCTACGAGCAGTACTTC
>.|once|TRBJ1-2|TRBV5-1
CASSLESPYYGYTF
TGCGCCAGCAGCTTGGAAAGCCCTTACTATGGCTACACCTTC
>.|few|TRBJ2-4|TRBV3-1
CASSLTGTFNIQYF
TGTGCCAGCAGCCTTACCGGGACTTTCAACATTCAGTACTTC
>TRBD2|few|TRBJ2-2|TRBV18
CASSLSGDPTGELFF
TGTGCCAGCTCACTTAGCGGGGACCCCACCGGGGAGCTGTTTTTT
>.|.|TRBJ2-1|TRBV7-2
CASSAPGARNEQFF
TGTGCCAGCAGCGCCCCGGGAGCCAGGAATGAGCAGTTCTTC
>TRBD2|few|TRBJ2-1|TRBV5-4
CASSLFSGGPYNEQFF
TGTGCCAGCAGCTTGTTTAGCGGGGGGCCCTACAATGAGCAGTTCTTC
>.|few|TRBJ2-5|TRBV2
CASSYLRDSQETQYF
TGTGCCAGCAGTTACCTTCGCGACTCCCAAGAGACCCAGTACTTC
>.|few|TRBJ2-5|TRBV5-1
CASSLEDSETQYF
TGCGCCAGCAGCTTGGAGGACTCAGAGACCCAGTACTTC
>TRBD1|.|TRBJ1-4|TRBV15
CATSRDRGSWEKLFF
TGTGCCACCAGCAGGGACAGGGGGTCCTGGGAAAAACTGTTTTTT
>.|.|TRBJ2-3|TRBV20-1
CSARDLQGRRKQYF
TGCAGTGCTAGAGATTTGCAGGGCAGGAGGAAGCAGTATTTT
>TRBD2|few|TRBJ2-2|TRBV18
CASSPREGRAGELFF
TGTGCCAGCTCACCACGGGAGGGACGTGCCGGGGAGCTGTTTTTT
>TRBD1|.|TRBJ2-5|TRBV7-9
CASRPGQKETQYF
TGTGCCAGCAGGCCGGGACAGAAAGAGACCCAGTACTTC
>TRBD1|.|TRBJ2-5|TRBV2
CASEGDRGQETQYF
TGTGCCAGCGAGGGGGACAGGGGCCAAGAGACCCAGTACTTC
>.|few|TRBJ1-6|TRBV9
CASSGTGARSPLHF
TGTGCCAGCAGCGGGACGGGGGCTCGTTCACCCCTCCACTTT
>TRBD1|many|TRBJ1-1|TRBV2
CASSGRQGSTEAFF
TGTGCCAGCAGTGGCAGACAGGGTAGCACTGAAGCTTTCTTT
>.|few|TRBJ2-7|TRBV29-1
CRPHLLPSYEQYF
TGCCGGCCTCACCTCCTTCCCTCCTACGAGCAGTACTTC
>TRBD1|few|TRBJ2-1|TRBV11-3
CASSLGQGDYNEQFF
TGTGCCAGCAGCTTAGGACAGGGGGACTACAATGAGCAGTTCTTC
>TRBD2|few|TRBJ2-7|TRBV5-1
CASSLGPQASGGSYEQYF
TGCGCCAGCAGCTTGGGACCCCAGGCTAGCGGGGGTTCCTACGAGCAGTACTTC
>TRBD1|.|TRBJ1-4|TRBV7-9
CASSPGTGVNEKLFF
TGTGCCAGCAGCCCAGGGACAGGGGTTAATGAAAAACTGTTTTTT
>.|few|TRBJ2-2|TRBV4-3
CASSQDRRTGELFF
TGCGCCAGCAGCCAAGATCGGAGGACCGGGGAGCTGTTTTTT
>.|.|TRBJ2-7|TRBV10-3
CATYSGTTNSYEQYF
TGTGCCACCTATTCCGGGACCACCAACTCCTACGAGCAGTACTTC
>.|.|TRBJ2-5|TRBV28
CASAPFLGGETQYF
TGTGCCAGCGCCCCATTTCTTGGGGGGGAGACCCAGTACTTC
>TRBD1|.|TRBJ2-1|TRBV27
CASSLSGTGGSEQFF
TGTGCCAGCAGTTTATCTGGGACAGGGGGCAGTGAGCAGTTCTTC
>.|.|TRBJ2-3|TRBV2
CASSAQGNPDTQYF
TGTGCCAGCAGTGCACAGGGAAACCCAGATACGCAGTATTTT
>.|.|TRBJ2-3|TRBV19
CASSITDTQYF
TGTGCCAGTAGTATAACAGATACGCAGTATTTT
>.|few|TRBJ2-1|TRBV9
CASSVNWDSSSSYNEQFF
TGTGCCAGCAGCGTGAACTGGGACTCCTCGAGCTCCTACAATGAGCAGTTCTTC
>TRBD1|many|TRBJ1-5|TRBV5-1
CASSPQGAINQPQHF
TGCGCCAGCAGCCCACAGGGGGCGATTAATCAGCCCCAGCATTTT
>.|many|TRBJ2-1|TRBV12-3/TRBV12-4
CASSFQGIRDEQFF
TGTGCCAGCAGTTTCCAGGGGATCAGGGATGAGCAGTTCTTC
>.|few|TRBJ1-3|TRBV10-3
CAIGAVSSGNTIYF
TGTGCCATCGGGGCGGTGAGCTCTGGAAACACCATATATTTT